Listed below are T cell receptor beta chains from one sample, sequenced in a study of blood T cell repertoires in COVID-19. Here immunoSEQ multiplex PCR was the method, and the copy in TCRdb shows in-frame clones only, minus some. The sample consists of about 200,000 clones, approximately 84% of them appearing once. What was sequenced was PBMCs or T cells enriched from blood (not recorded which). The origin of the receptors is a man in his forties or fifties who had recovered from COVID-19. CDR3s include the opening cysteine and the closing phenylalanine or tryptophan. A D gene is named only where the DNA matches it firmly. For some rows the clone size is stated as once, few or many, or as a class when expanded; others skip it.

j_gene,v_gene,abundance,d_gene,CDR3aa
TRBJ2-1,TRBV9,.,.,CASSAEGGPYNEQFF
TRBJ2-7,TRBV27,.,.,CASSSIRAPYEQYF
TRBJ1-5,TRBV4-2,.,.,CASRKEGGALDQPQHF
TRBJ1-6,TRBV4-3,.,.,CASSQGSQGGNSPLHF
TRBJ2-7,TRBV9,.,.,CASSVGRTSGSYEQYF
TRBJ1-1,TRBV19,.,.,CASRWGGNTEAFF
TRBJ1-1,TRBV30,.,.,CAWTYNTEAFF
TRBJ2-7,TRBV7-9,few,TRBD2,CASIEASGSQSEEQYF
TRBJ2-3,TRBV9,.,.,CASARGSSTDTQYF
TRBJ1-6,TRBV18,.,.,CASSPGQGYSPLHF
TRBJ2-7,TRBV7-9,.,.,CASSLSGISYEQYF
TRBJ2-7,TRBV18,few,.,CASSERQVTSYEQYF
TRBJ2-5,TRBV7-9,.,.,CAGGAQETQYF
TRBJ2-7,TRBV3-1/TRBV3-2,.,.,CASSQEADTYEQYF
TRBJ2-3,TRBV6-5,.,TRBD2,CASSYGLAEDTQYF
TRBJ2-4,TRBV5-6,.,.,CASSLLQNIQYF
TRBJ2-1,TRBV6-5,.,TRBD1,CASRGQGGSYNEQFF
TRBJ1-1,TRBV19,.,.,CASSLSGFEAFF
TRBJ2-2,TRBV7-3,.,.,CASSSDSNTGELFF
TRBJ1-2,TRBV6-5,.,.,CATLSTTGKNYGYTF
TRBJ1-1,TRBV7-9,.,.,CASSLALPGVTEAFF
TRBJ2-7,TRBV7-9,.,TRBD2,CASSPREGDPSYEQYF
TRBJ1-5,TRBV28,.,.,CASSFLGLRGANGSNQPQHF
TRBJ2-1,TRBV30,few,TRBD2,CAWSPLGGGSYNEQFF
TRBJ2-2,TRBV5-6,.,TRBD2,CASSSWTGTGTSGTGELFF
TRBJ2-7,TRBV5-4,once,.,CASSRGPEQYF
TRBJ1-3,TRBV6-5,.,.,CASSFGAGAGNTIYF
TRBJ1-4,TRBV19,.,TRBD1,CASRPGTGYEKLFF
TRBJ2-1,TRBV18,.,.,CASSLVTNEQFF
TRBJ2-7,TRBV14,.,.,CASSQGSYEQYF
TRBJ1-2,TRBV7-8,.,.,CASSLGTRELGYTF
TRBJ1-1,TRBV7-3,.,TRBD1,CASSSQGFGSEAFF
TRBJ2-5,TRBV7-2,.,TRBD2,CASSPGLVQETQYF
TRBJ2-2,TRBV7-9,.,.,CASSFRDTGELFF
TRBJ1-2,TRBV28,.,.,CASSLFQGNYGYTF
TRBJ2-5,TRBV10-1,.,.,CASSESTGQETQYF
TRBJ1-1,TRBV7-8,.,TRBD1,CASSLTGDTEAFF
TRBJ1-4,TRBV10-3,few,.,CATRGVETNEKLFF
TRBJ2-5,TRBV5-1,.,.,CASSLRRAGETQYF
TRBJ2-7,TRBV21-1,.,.,CASHRGIYEQYF
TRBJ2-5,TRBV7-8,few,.,CASSSGQQETQYF
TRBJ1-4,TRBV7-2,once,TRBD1,CASSPDRGNEKLFF
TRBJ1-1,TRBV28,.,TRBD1,CASSLTGYNTEAFF
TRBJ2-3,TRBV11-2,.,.,CASSLGSVGTDTQYF
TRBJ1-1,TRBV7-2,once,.,CASSLAWGGTEAFF
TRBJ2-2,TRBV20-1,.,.,CIPRPGELFF
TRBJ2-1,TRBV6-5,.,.,CASSYSGGFFF
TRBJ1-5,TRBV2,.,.,CASSHHTGSLSNQPQHF